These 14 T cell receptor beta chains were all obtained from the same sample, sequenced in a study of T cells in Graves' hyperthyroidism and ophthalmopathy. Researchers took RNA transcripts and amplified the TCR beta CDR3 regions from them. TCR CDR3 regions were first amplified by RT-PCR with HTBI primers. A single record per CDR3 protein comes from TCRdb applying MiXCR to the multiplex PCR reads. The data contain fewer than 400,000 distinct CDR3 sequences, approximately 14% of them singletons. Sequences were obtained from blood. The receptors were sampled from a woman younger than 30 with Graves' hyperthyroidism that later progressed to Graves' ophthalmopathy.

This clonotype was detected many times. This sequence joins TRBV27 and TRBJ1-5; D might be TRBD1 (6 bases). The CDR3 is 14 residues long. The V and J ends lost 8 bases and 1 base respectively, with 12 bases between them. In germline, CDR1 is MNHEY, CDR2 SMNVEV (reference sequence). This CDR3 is CASADRTSNQPQHF. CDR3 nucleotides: TGTGCCAGCGCTGACAGGACGAGCAATCAGCCCCAGCATTTT.

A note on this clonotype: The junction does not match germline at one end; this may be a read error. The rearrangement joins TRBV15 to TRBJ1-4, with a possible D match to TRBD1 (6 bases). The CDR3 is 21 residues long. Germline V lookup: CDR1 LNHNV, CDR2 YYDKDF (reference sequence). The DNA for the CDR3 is TGTGCCACCAGAGGGGTTTTTTTTAGGGGGAATTACAGCGCAACTAATGAAAATCTGTTTTTT. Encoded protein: CATRGVFFRGNYSATNENLFF.

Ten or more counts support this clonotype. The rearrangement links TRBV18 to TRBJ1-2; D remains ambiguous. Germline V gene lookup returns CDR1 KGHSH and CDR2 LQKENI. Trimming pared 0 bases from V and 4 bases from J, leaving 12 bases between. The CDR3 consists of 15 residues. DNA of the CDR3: TGTGCCAGCTCACCACCGGCAGAACCCGGCTATGGCTACACCTTC. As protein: CASSPPAEPGYGYTF.

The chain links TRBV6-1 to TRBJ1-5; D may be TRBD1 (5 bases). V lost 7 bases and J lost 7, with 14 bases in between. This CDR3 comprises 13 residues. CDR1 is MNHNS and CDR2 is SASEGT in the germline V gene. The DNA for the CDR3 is TGTGCCAGCACCGGGGGGTGGGGGCAGCCCCAGCATTTT. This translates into CASTGGWGQPQHF.

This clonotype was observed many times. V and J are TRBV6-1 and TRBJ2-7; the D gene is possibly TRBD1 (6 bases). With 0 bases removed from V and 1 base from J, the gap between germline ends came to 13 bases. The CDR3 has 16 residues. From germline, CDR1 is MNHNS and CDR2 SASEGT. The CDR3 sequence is CASSEARTVTSYEQYF. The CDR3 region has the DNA TGTGCCAGCAGTGAAGCCCGGACAGTCACTTCCTACGAGCAGTACTTC.

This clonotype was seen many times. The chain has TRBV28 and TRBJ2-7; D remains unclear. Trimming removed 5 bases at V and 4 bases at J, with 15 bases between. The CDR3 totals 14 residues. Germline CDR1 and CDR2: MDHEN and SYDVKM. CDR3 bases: TGTGCCAGCAGTCCCTCTTCGCCCGTGTACGAGCAGTACTTC. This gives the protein CASSPSSPVYEQYF.

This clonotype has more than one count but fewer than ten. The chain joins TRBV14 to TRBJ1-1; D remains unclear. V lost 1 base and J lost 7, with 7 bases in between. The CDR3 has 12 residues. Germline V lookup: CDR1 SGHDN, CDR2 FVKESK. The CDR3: CASSQAPNEAFF. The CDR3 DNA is TGTGCCAGCAGCCAAGCCCCCAATGAAGCTTTCTTT.

The chain's CDR3 is CASSSLSHALTSGRIYNEQFF. The CDR3 DNA sequence: TGCGCCAGCAGCTCCCTCTCCCACGCCTTGACTAGCGGGAGGATCTACAATGAGCAGTTCTTC. The chain links TRBV5-1 to TRBJ2-1; TRBD2 matches at 13 bases. Trimming at V came to 3 bases and at J to 3 bases, leaving 18 bases not matched to a gene. CDR1 SGHRS and CDR2 YFSETQ come from the germline V gene. The CDR3 spans 21 residues.

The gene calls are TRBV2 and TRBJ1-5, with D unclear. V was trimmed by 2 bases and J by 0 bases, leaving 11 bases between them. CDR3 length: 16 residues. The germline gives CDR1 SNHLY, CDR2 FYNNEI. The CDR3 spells CASSENSLYSNQPQHF. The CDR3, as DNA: TGTGCCAGCAGTGAAAACAGTCTCTATAGCAATCAGCCCCAGCATTTT.

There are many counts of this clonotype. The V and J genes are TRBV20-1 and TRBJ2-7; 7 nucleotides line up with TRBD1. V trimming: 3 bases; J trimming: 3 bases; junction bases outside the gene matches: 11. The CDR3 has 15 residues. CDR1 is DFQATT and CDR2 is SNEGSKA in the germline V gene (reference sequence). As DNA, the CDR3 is TGCAGTGCTAGCTCGGACGAAGGGGGCCGCTACGAGCAGTACTTC. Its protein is CSASSDEGGRYEQYF.

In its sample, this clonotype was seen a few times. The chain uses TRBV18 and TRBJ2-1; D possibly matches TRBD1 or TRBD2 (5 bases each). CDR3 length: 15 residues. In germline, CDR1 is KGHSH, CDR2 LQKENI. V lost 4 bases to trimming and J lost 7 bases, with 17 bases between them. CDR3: CASSRNSGTRNEQFF. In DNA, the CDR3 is TGTGCCAGCTCACGCAATTCCGGGACGCGGAATGAGCAGTTCTTC.

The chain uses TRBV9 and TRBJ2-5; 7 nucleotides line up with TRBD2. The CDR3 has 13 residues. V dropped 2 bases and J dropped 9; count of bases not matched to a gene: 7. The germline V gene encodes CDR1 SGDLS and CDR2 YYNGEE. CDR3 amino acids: CASSVGGGGPQYF. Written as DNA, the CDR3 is TGTGCCAGCAGCGTTGGTGGGGGGGGACCCCAGTACTTC.

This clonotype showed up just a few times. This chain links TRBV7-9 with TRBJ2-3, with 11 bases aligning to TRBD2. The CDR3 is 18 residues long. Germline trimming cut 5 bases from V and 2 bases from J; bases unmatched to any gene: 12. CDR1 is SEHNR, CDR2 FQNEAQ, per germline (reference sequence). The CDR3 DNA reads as TGTGCCAGCAGCCCTAAAGGGACTAGCGGAGTTGTCACAGATACGCAGTATTTT. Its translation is CASSPKGTSGVVTDTQYF.

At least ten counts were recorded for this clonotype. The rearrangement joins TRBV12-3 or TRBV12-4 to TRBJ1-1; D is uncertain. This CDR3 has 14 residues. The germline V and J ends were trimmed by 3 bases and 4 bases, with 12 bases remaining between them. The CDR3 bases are TGTGCCAGCAGTTTTGGGTCGCGCCTCACTGAAGCTTTCTTT. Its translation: CASSFGSRLTEAFF.